This T cell receptor (beta chain) is from a study of PD-1 blockade in classical Hodgkin lymphoma. With no exception, relapse followed autologous stem cell transplantation in all patients, and brentuximab vedotin exposure varied. The germline gives CDR1 MGHRA, CDR2 YSYEKL. V lost 1 base, J lost 6 bases, and 8 bases lay in between. CDR3 length: 13 residues. This table comes from immunoSEQ multiplex PCR, and its TCRdb copy is limited to in-frame clones, with some not included. Of over 35,000 clones listed, around three quarters are singletons. The TCR sequence derives from a human donor with classical Hodgkin lymphoma. The sequencing here drew on peripheral blood mononuclear cells (PBMCs), taken before the second cycle of nivolumab. The J gene is TRBJ2-3, the V gene TRBV4-1; D is possibly TRBD2 (5 bases). Here the CDR3 reads CASSQGTSDTQYF. The CDR3 nucleotides read TGCGCCAGCAGCCAAGGTACTAGTGATACGCAGTATTTT.